The T cell receptor (beta chain) under discussion was sequenced for a study of vaccination effects on CD4 cells after COVID-19. Across the whole study: Peptide-pool stimulation followed by sequencing identified expanded antigen-specific CD4+ clonotypes in the ViraFEST assay.

Following 10 days of culture, CD4+ T cells were isolated. This clone appeared once. Its antigen is currently unknown. Sequenced by immunoSEQ multiplex PCR; TCRdb stores in-frame clones only, minus some. The sample yields tens of thousands of clones, roughly 73% seen once. The specimen comprised CD4+ T cells from PBMCs cultured without peptide, sampled before COVID-19 vaccination. The sequence came from a human donor who received a COVID-19 vaccine.

The CDR3 DNA follows: TGCGCCAGCAGCCAAGAGGGACAGATCTATGGCTACACCTTC. Amino acid sequence: CASSQEGQIYGYTF. This chain joins TRBV4-1 and TRBJ1-2, with 7 bases identical to TRBD1. Germline V gene sequence: CDR1 MGHRA, CDR2 YSYEKL. This CDR3 has 14 amino acids. V shed 0 bases, J shed 4 bases, and the junction held 2 bases outside the gene matches.